Listed here is a single T cell receptor beta chain. The antigen is undetermined. The CDR3 covers 14 residues. Germline CDR1 is MNHEY and CDR2 is SMNVEV (reference sequence). V was shortened by 2 bases and J by 5 bases, with 12 bases between the two germline ends. Profiled with immunoSEQ multiplex PCR; TCRdb holds only in-frame clones, not every one. The table has roughly 100,000 clones, 90% to 95% seen once. The sample belongs to a study of T cell responses to AZD1222 COVID-19 vaccine. General study findings and limits: Donors were chiefly white British, with a greater number of females, and clonal diversity was perhaps underestimated. Targeting of unmutated variant regions was reportedly seen in nearly half of spike-specific TCRs.

Sample: peripheral blood, taken on day 0 of AZD1222 vaccination. This receptor was identified in an adult in good health. V gene TRBV27 combines with J gene TRBJ2-5; maybe TRBD2 (7 bases). CDR3 coding DNA: TGTGCCAGCAGTTTAGGGGGGGCACGGGAGACCCAGTACTTC. This sequence encodes CASSLGGARETQYF.